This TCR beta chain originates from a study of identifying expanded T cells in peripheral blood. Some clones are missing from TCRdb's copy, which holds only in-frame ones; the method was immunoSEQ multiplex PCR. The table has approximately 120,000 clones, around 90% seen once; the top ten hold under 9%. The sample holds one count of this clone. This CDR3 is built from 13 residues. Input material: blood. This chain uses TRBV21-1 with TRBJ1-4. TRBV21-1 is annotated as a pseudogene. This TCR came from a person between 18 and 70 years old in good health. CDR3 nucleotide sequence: TGTGCCAGCAGGGGGAGGAACAATGAAAAACTGTTTTTT. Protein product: CASRGRNNEKLFF.